This entry lists 10 T cell receptor beta chains sequenced from one sample in a study of post-analysis software for immune sequencing data. Study-wide results and limits: The five TRBV segments detected at higher frequency in patients than in controls included TRBV5-6, TRBV5-1 and TRBV20-1.

Prepared libraries of TCR beta cDNA carried unique molecular identifiers. TCRdb fed the PCR reads into MiXCR, producing one record per CDR3 protein. The sample consists of about 820,000 distinct CDR3 sequences, 53% of them appearing once. Their target antigens are unknown. The specimen sequenced was blood. The receptor source for this set is a girl between 5 and 17 years old with multiple sclerosis.

The gene calls are TRBV9 and TRBJ1-2; D perhaps matches TRBD1 (6 bases). This CDR3 region has 18 residues. Germline V lookup: CDR1 SGDLS, CDR2 YYNGEE. The ends were cut back, 0 bases at V and 2 bases at J, with 20 bases in the middle. CDR3 protein: CASSVDPGGSSTNYGYTF. The CDR3 DNA is TGTGCCAGCAGCGTAGACCCCGGGGGCTCCTCGACCAACTATGGCTACACCTTC.

The chain carries TRBV12-3 or TRBV12-4 and TRBJ2-3, with 8 bases lining up with TRBD2. The CDR3 is 18 amino acids. Trimming removed 3 bases from V and 8 bases from J; junction bases left unmatched: 19. In DNA form, the CDR3 reads TGTGCCAGCAGTTTCGACTCCTATAGCGGGGAAGTCGGTGGTACGCAGTATTTT. The encoded protein is CASSFDSYSGEVGGTQYF.

The gene calls are TRBV7-9 and TRBJ2-5, with TRBD1 identical over 9 bases. TRBJ2-7 explains the end of the DNA better; the J call may be wrong. Germline V lookup: CDR1 SEHNR, CDR2 FQNEAQ (reference sequence). The CDR3 is 15 residues long. The CDR3 region has the DNA TGTGCCAGCAGCTTACTGGGACAGGGCCACTACGAGCAGTACTTC. This codes for CASSLLGQGHYEQYF.

This chain connects TRBV20-1 to TRBJ2-3; 9 nucleotides match TRBD1. Germline trimming cut 7 bases from V and 6 bases from J; bases unmatched to any gene: 8. The CDR3 has 13 amino acids. Germline V gene data show CDR1 as DFQATT and CDR2 as SNEGSKA (reference sequence). For the CDR3, the DNA is TGCAGTGTCAGGGACAGGGTAAAGGATACGCAGTATTTT. This gives the protein CSVRDRVKDTQYF.

The chain combines TRBV12-3 or TRBV12-4 with TRBJ2-1, with 8 nucleotides matching TRBD1. The CDR3 sequence is 14 residues long. V lost 8 bases, J lost 7 bases, and 10 bases stayed unmatched. The CDR3 DNA follows: TGTGCCAGCCGTCCGAACGACAGGGGTAATGAGCAGTTCTTC. Translated, it gives CASRPNDRGNEQFF.

The table lists this clonotype with a few counts. This sequence joins TRBV20-1 and TRBJ2-7, with TRBD1 matching 8 bases. With V trimmed by 6 bases and J by 6 bases, 13 bases remained unmatched. CDR1 and CDR2 (germline): DFQATT, SNEGSKA (reference sequence). This CDR3 comprises 14 residues. The CDR3 protein is CSAEGQALRGEQYF. The CDR3, as DNA: TGCAGTGCCGAGGGACAGGCGCTGCGAGGCGAGCAGTACTTC.

This clonotype has just one count. At one of its ends the junction is not consistent with the germline gene, which may arise from a read error. V is TRBV20-1 and J is TRBJ1-6; D may be TRBD1 (6 bases). The germline gives CDR1 DFQATT, CDR2 SNEGSKA (reference sequence). The CDR3 is 13 amino acids. CDR3 bases: TGCAGTGCTAGAGGGACAGAGTATTCACCCCCCCACTTT. This encodes CSARGTEYSPPHF.

The chain recombines TRBV4-1 with TRBJ1-5; the D gene is possibly TRBD1 (6 bases). In germline, CDR1 is MGHRA, CDR2 YSYEKL. Trimming removed 3 bases from V and 3 bases from J, with 18 bases in between. The CDR3 is 17 amino acids. In DNA form, the CDR3 reads TGCGCCAGCAGCCAGGGCCCAGGGGCAAGTATCAATCAGCCCCAGCATTTT. It encodes CASSQGPGASINQPQHF.

The chain uses TRBV12-3 or TRBV12-4 and TRBJ2-1, with 8 positions matching TRBD2. This CDR3 has 14 amino acids. Unmatched junction bases numbered 4, after V lost 6 bases and J lost 3 bases. CDR3 in DNA: TGTGCCAGCAGCTGGACTAGCAGCTACAATGAGCAGTTCTTC. Protein sequence: CASSWTSSYNEQFF.

The V and J genes are TRBV6-2 or TRBV6-3 and TRBJ2-1; 11 nucleotides align to TRBD1. Germline trimming cut 4 bases from V and 5 bases from J; bases unmatched to any gene: 10. Germline CDR1 reads MNHEY; CDR2 reads SVGEGT. The CDR3 runs 17 residues. DNA of the CDR3: TGTGCCAGCAGTTTAACAGGACAGGGGGCCTACAACAATGAGCAGTTCTTC. It specifies CASSLTGQGAYNNEQFF.